What follows is one T cell receptor beta chain and its context. In the original processing: By means of reference gene primer amplification, nucleated cell counts were estimated. Sequenced by immunoSEQ multiplex PCR; TCRdb stores in-frame clones only, minus some. V and J calls and clone size are as listed in that table; D and trimming were resolved from the DNA. The table records roughly 120,000 clones, approximately 84% of them present only once. The V end was cut by 2 bases, the J end by 1 base, with 8 bases between. This CDR3 spans 13 amino acids. Germline V gene sequence: CDR1 GTSNPN, CDR2 SVGIG (reference sequence). The sample is drawn from a study of blood T cell repertoires in COVID-19. Study details: The origin of the acute and convalescent COVID-19 samples was the United States, Italy and Spain. The cDNA or gDNA used as material had been derived from T cells, B-cell-depleted T cells, or PBMCs.

The TCR sequence derives from a man between 65 and 85 years old with acute or convalescent COVID-19. The source material was peripheral blood. The chain joins TRBV30 to TRBJ1-1; D is possibly TRBD1 (5 bases). The CDR3 DNA reads TGTGCCTGGAGTATTACAGGGAACACTGAAGCTTTCTTT. Protein sequence: CAWSITGNTEAFF. Full variable domain (remainder filled in from reference TRBV30 and TRBJ1-1): SQTIHQWPATLVQPVGSPLSLECTVEGTSNPNLYWYRQAAGRGLQLLFYSVGIGQISSEVPQNLSASRPQDRQFILSSKKLLLSDSGFYLCAWSITGNTEAFFGQGTRLTVV.